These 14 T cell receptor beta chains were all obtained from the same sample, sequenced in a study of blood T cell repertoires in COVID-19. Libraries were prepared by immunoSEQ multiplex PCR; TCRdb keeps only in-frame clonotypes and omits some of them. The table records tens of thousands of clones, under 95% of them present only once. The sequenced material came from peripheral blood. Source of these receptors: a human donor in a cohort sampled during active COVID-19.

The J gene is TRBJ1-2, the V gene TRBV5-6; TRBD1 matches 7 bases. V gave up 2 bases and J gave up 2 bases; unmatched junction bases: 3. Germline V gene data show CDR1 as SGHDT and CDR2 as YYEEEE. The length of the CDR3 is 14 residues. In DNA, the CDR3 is TGTGCCAGCAGCTTCGGACAGGCCAACTATGGCTACACCTTC. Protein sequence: CASSFGQANYGYTF.

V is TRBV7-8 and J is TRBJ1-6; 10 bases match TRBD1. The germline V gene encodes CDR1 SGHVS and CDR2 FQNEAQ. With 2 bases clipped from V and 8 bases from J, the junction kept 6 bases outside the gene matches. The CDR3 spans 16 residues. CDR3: CASSLNFGTGDSPLHF. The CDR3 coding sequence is TGTGCCAGCAGCTTAAATTTTGGGACAGGGGATTCACCCCTCCACTTT. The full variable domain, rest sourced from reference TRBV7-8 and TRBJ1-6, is GAGVSQSPRYKVAKRGQDVALRCDPISGHVSLFWYQQALGQGPEFLTYFQNEAQLDKSGLPSDRFFAERPEGSVSTLKIQRTQQEDSAVYLCASSLNFGTGDSPLHFGNGTRLTVT.

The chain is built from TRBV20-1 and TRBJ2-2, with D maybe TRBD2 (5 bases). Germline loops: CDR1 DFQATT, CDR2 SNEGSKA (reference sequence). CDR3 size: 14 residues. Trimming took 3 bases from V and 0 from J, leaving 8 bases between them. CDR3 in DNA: TGCAGTGCTAGTTTCGGGGCGAACACCGGGGAGCTGTTTTTT. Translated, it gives CSASFGANTGELFF.

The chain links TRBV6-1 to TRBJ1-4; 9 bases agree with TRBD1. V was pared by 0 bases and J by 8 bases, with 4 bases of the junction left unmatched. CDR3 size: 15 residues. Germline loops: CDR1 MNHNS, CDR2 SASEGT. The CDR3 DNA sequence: TGTGCCAGCAGTGAAGCGACAGGGGGAGGGGAAAAACTGTTTTTT. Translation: CASSEATGGGEKLFF.

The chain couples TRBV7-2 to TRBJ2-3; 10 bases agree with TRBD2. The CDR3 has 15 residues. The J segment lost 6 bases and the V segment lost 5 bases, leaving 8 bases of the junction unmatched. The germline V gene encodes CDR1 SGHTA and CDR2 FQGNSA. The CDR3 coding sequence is TGTGCCAGCAGCCCTCTAGCGGGAGAATACGATACGCAGTATTTT. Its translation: CASSPLAGEYDTQYF.

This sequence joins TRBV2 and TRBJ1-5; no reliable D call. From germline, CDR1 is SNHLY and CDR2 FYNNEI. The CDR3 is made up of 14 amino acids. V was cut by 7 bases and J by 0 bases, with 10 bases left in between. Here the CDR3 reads CASNLSPSNQPQHF. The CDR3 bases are TGTGCCAGCAACCTGAGCCCTAGCAATCAGCCCCAGCATTTT.

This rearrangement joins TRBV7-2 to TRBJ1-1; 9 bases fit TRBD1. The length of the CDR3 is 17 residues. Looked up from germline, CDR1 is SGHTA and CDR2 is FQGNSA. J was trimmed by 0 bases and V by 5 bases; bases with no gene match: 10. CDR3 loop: CASSLLAGTGMNTEAFF. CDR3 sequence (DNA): TGTGCCAGCAGCCTCCTTGCGGGGACAGGGATGAACACTGAAGCTTTCTTT.

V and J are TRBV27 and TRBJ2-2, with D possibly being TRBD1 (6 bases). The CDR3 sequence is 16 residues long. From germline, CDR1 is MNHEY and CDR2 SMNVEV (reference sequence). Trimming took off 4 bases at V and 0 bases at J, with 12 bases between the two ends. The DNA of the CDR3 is TGTGCCAGCAGTTCATCCGGGACATCGAACACCGGGGAGCTGTTTTTT. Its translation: CASSSSGTSNTGELFF.

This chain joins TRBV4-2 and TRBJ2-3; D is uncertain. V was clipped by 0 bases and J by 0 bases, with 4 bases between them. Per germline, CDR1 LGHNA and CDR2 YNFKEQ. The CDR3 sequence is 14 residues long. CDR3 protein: CASSQDGSTDTQYF. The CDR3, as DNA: TGTGCCAGCAGCCAAGACGGTAGCACAGATACGCAGTATTTT.

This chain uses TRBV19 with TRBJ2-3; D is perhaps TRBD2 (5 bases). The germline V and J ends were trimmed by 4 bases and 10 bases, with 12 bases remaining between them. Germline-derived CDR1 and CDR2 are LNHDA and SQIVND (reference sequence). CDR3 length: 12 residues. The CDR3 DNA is TGTGCCAGTAGTAATCCCCCCGGGGCGCAGTATTTT. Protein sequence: CASSNPPGAQYF. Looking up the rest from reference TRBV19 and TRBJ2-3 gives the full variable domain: DGGITQSPKYLFRKEGQNVTLSCEQNLNHDAMYWYRQDPGQGLRLIYYSQIVNDFQKGDIAEGYSVSREKKESFPLTVTSAQKNPTAFYLCASSNPPGAQYFGPGTRLTVL.

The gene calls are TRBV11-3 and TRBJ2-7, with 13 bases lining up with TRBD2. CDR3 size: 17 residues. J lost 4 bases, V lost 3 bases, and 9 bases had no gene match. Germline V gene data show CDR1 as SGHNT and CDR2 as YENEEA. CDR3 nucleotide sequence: TGTGCCAGCAGCTTTAGTCCCACTAGCGGGAGGGAATACGAGCAGTACGTC. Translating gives CASSFSPTSGREYEQYV.

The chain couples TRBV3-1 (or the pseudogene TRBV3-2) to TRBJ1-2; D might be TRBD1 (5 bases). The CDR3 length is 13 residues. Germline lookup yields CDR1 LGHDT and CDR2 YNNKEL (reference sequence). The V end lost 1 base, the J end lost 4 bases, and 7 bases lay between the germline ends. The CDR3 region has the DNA TGTGCCAGCAGCCAAGTCCAGGGCTATGGCTACACCTTC. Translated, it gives CASSQVQGYGYTF.

The CDR3 here is CASSPDRAGAFF. The CDR3, as DNA: TGTGCCAGCAGCCCCGACAGGGCAGGGGCTTTCTTT. V is TRBV12-3 or TRBV12-4 and J is TRBJ1-1; 7 nucleotides match TRBD1. Trimming at V came to 6 bases and at J to 11 bases, leaving 9 bases not matched to a gene. There are 12 residues in the CDR3.

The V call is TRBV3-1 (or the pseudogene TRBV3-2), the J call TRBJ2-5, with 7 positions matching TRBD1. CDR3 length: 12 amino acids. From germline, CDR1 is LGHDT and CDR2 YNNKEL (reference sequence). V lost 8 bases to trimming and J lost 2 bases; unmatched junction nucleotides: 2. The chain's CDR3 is CASCRGQETQYF. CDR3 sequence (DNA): TGTGCCAGCTGCAGGGGGCAAGAGACCCAGTACTTC.